These 28 T cell receptor beta chains were sequenced from one sample in a study of cytomegalovirus exposure and HLA in healthy donors. It was with 60 Vbeta and 13 Jbeta primers that the PCR ran. Sequencing was performed with immunoSEQ multiplex PCR; in TCRdb, only in-frame clones are kept and a portion is missing. This repertoire shows about 150,000 clones, roughly 10% found once; its top ten account for 1.5% to 2%. Sequences were obtained from PBMCs. These TCRs come from a man between 45 and 60 years old in good health and CMV-seronegative.

The genes are TRBV29-1 and TRBJ1-1, with 7 nucleotides matching TRBD1. In germline, CDR1 is SQVTM, CDR2 ANQGSEA. The CDR3 length is 15 residues. V shed 5 bases and J 2 bases; nucleotides not matched to a gene: 11. For the CDR3, the DNA is TGCAGCGTTCTTGTAGGTGGGGACAGCAACACTGAAGCTTTCTTT. Its protein product is CSVLVGGDSNTEAFF. The variable domain in full, with the rest retrieved from reference TRBV29-1 and TRBJ1-1, is SAVISQKPSRDICQRGTSLTIQCQVDSQVTMMFWYRQQPGQSLTLIATANQGSEATYESGFVIDKFPISRPNLTFSTLTVSNMSPEDSSIYLCSVLVGGDSNTEAFFGQGTRLTVV.

This sequence joins TRBV5-1 and TRBJ2-5; D call uncertain. This CDR3 is built from 14 residues. Germline CDR1 reads SGHRS; CDR2 reads YFSETQ. V was pared by 5 bases and J by 5 bases, with 16 bases between. CDR3 in DNA: TGCGCCAGCAGTTTGCCGCTAACTGTGGAGACCCAGTACTTC. Translating gives CASSLPLTVETQYF.

This clone was picked up a small number of times. This chain connects TRBV18 to TRBJ2-7; 8 bases agree with TRBD1. The V segment lost 2 bases and the J segment 4 bases; nucleotides outside the gene matches: 7. The CDR3 extends over 15 amino acids. Germline lookup yields CDR1 KGHSH and CDR2 LQKENI. CDR3 sequence: CASSPGQGDPYEQYF. CDR3 coding DNA: TGTGCCAGCTCACCAGGACAGGGTGATCCTTACGAGCAGTACTTC. The full variable domain, with the rest looked up from reference TRBV18 and TRBJ2-7, is NAGVMQNPRHLVRRRGQEARLRCSPMKGHSHVYWYRQLPEEGLKFMVYLQKENIIDESGMPKERFSAEFPKEGPSILRIQQVVRGDSAAYFCASSPGQGDPYEQYFGPGTRLTVT.

This clone was counted a few times. The chain links TRBV11-2 to TRBJ1-1, with 9 bases matching TRBD1. The junction had 5 bases not matched to a gene; V was cut back by 5 bases and J by 4 bases. CDR1 and CDR2 (germline): SGHAT, FQNNGV. The CDR3 totals 14 residues. The CDR3 bases are TGTGCCAGCAGCCTGATGACAGGGGGCACTGAAGCTTTCTTT. It translates to CASSLMTGGTEAFF. The variable domain in full, with the rest retrieved from reference TRBV11-2 and TRBJ1-1, is EAGVAQSPRYKIIEKRQSVAFWCNPISGHATLYWYQQILGQGPKLLIQFQNNGVVDDSQLPKDRFSAERLKGVDSTLKIQPAKLEDSAVYLCASSLMTGGTEAFFGQGTRLTVV.

This clone came up a few times. The chain couples TRBV30 to TRBJ1-4; 9 nucleotides align to TRBD1. CDR3 length equals 13 residues. Per germline, CDR1 GTSNPN and CDR2 SVGIG (reference sequence). V lost 5 bases, J lost 8 bases, and 6 bases stayed unmatched. The CDR3 loop reads CAWGQGMGEKLFF. CDR3 nucleotide sequence: TGTGCCTGGGGACAGGGGATGGGGGAAAAACTGTTTTTT.

The table lists this clone with a few counts. The chain has TRBV9 and TRBJ2-3; 12 bases align to TRBD2. The CDR3 has 14 residues. Per the germline V gene, CDR1 is SGDLS and CDR2 is YYNGEE. V gave up 0 bases and J gave up 11 bases; unmatched junction bases: 4. In nucleotides, the CDR3 is TGTGCCAGCAGCGTAGTACTAGCGGGGGGCATGCAGTATTTT. It specifies CASSVVLAGGMQYF.

This clone has more than one count but fewer than ten. V gene TRBV6-6 combines with J gene TRBJ2-1; perhaps TRBD2 as D (5 bases). Per the germline V gene, CDR1 is MNHNY and CDR2 is SVGAGI (reference sequence). This CDR3 is 12 amino acids long. V shed 7 bases and J shed 6 bases, with 10 bases lying between them. The CDR3 DNA is TGTGCCAGCACGGGGATCCCCAATGAGCAGTTCTTC. Encoded protein: CASTGIPNEQFF.

This chain joins TRBV2 and TRBJ2-2; 10 bases align to TRBD2. The CDR3 totals 14 residues. CDR1 is SNHLY, CDR2 FYNNEI, per germline. V shed 7 bases and J 4 bases; nucleotides not matched to a gene: 3. Here the CDR3 DNA reads TGTGCCAGCATGGGACTAGCGACCACCGGGGAGCTGTTTTTT. Amino acid sequence: CASMGLATTGELFF.

There are a few counts of this clone. J is TRBJ2-5 and V is TRBV18, with 7 bases identical to TRBD1. This CDR3 contains 15 residues. V lost 4 bases, J lost 1 base, and 6 bases stayed unmatched. Looked up from germline, CDR1 is KGHSH and CDR2 is LQKENI. CDR3 bases: TGTGCCAGCTCACTAACCGGACAGGTCCAAGAGACCCAGTACTTC. Translation: CASSLTGQVQETQYF.

V is TRBV7-9 and J is TRBJ2-3; tentatively, D is TRBD1 (6 bases). Per the germline V gene, CDR1 is SEHNR and CDR2 is FQNEAQ (reference sequence). Trimming took off 5 bases at V and 2 bases at J, with 26 bases between the two ends. CDR3 size: 19 residues. The CDR3 sequence is CASSPRPGQGGVDTDTQYF. The CDR3 region has the DNA TGTGCCAGCAGCCCTAGGCCGGGACAAGGAGGAGTGGACACAGATACGCAGTATTTT. Combining the CDR3 with reference TRBV7-9 and TRBJ2-3 gives the whole variable domain DTGVSQNPRHKITKRGQNVTFRCDPISEHNRLYWYRQTLGQGPEFLTYFQNEAQLEKSRLLSDRFSAERPKGSFSTLEIQRTEQGDSAMYLCASSPRPGQGGVDTDTQYFGPGTRLTVL.

Only a few counts were recorded for this clone. The V call is TRBV7-8, the J call TRBJ1-2, with D possibly matching TRBD1 (5 bases). CDR3 length: 15 residues. The germline V gene has CDR1 SGHVS and CDR2 FQNEAQ. V lost 1 base, J lost 4 bases, and 13 bases lay in between. Here the CDR3 reads CASSLGPGLSYGYTF. The DNA for the CDR3 is TGTGCCAGCAGCTTAGGGCCAGGGCTTAGCTATGGCTACACCTTC.

This clone was seen a handful of times. The V and J genes are TRBV6-6 and TRBJ1-2, with 7 bases matching TRBD1. Germline loops: CDR1 MNHNY, CDR2 SVGAGI (reference sequence). The CDR3 totals 14 residues. Trimming cost V 0 bases and J 3 bases; bases outside gene matches: 1. CDR3 in amino acids: CASSYSGQDYGYTF. The CDR3 coding sequence is TGTGCCAGCAGTTACTCCGGACAGGACTATGGCTACACCTTC.

This sequence joins TRBV5-1 and TRBJ1-2, with 7 bases that match TRBD1. CDR3 length: 16 amino acids. V shed 3 bases, J shed 0 bases, and the junction held 8 bases outside the gene matches. Germline V CDR1 and CDR2: SGHRS, YFSETQ. This CDR3 is CASSSGTAFTNYGYTF. CDR3 nucleotide sequence: TGCGCCAGCAGCTCTGGGACAGCCTTTACTAACTATGGCTACACCTTC.

This clone has just a few counts. The chain has TRBV19 and TRBJ2-7; TRBD1 matches 8 bases. Germline CDR1 and CDR2: LNHDA and SQIVND (reference sequence). Trimming removed 8 bases from V and 5 bases from J; junction bases left unmatched: 5. The CDR3 has 12 residues. CDR3 amino acids: CASADRGDEQYF. In DNA, the CDR3 is TGTGCCAGTGCTGACAGGGGTGACGAGCAGTACTTC. The complete variable domain, with remaining parts taken from reference TRBV19 and TRBJ2-7, reads DGGITQSPKYLFRKEGQNVTLSCEQNLNHDAMYWYRQDPGQGLRLIYYSQIVNDFQKGDIAEGYSVSREKKESFPLTVTSAQKNPTAFYLCASADRGDEQYFGPGTRLTVT.

The chain employs TRBV9 and TRBJ2-5; 10 nucleotides match TRBD2. This CDR3 contains 14 residues. Per germline, CDR1 SGDLS and CDR2 YYNGEE. The J segment lost 2 bases and the V segment lost 6 bases, leaving 4 bases of the junction unmatched. The CDR3 region has the DNA TGTGCCAGCAACCTAGCGGGGGAACAAGAGACCCAGTACTTC. This sequence encodes CASNLAGEQETQYF.

This clone was observed a handful of times. The V call is TRBV7-9, the J call TRBJ1-1; D is perhaps TRBD1 (5 bases). The CDR3 has 14 amino acids. CDR1 is SEHNR, CDR2 FQNEAQ, per germline (reference sequence). V lost 1 base and J lost 1, with 7 bases in between. DNA of the CDR3: TGTGCCAGCAGCTTAGTGGGGGGGAACACTGAAGCTTTCTTT. Translating gives CASSLVGGNTEAFF.

A few counts support this clone. This rearrangement joins TRBV5-4 to TRBJ2-5; D is perhaps TRBD2 (6 bases). V lost 4 bases and J 4 bases, leaving 17 bases between the germline ends. Looked up from germline, CDR1 is SGHNT and CDR2 is YYREEE (reference sequence). The CDR3 length is 15 residues. DNA of the CDR3: TGTGCCAGCAGCCCCGGTGGAGCGGGTGTAGAGACCCAGTACTTC. It specifies CASSPGGAGVETQYF.

This clone was counted only a few times. The J gene is TRBJ1-1, the V gene TRBV30; TRBD1 might be the D (6 bases). Trimming pared 2 bases from V and 6 bases from J, leaving 22 bases between. Germline assignment: CDR1 GTSNPN and CDR2 SVGIG (reference sequence). This CDR3 contains 16 residues. Here the CDR3 DNA reads TGTGCCTGGAGTCCGTCGGAGGTCTCCAGGGGCGCTGAAGCTTTCTTT. The encoded protein is CAWSPSEVSRGAEAFF.

This chain connects TRBV2 to TRBJ2-3; TRBD1 aligns across 9 bases. This CDR3 spans 16 amino acids. V shed 3 bases and J 2 bases; nucleotides not matched to a gene: 6. The germline V gene has CDR1 SNHLY and CDR2 FYNNEI. Here the CDR3 reads CASSDRDRAVTDTQYF. The CDR3, as DNA: TGTGCCAGCAGTGACAGGGACAGGGCGGTCACAGATACGCAGTATTTT.

This clone occurred a few times. The chain joins TRBV5-1 to TRBJ2-2; the match to TRBD1 covers 8 bases. This CDR3 contains 15 residues. Trimming at V came to 1 base and at J to 6 bases, leaving 5 bases not matched to a gene. Germline V gene sequence: CDR1 SGHRS, CDR2 YFSETQ. The CDR3 reads CASSLLRGHPGELFF. In DNA form, the CDR3 reads TGCGCCAGCAGCTTGCTCAGGGGGCATCCCGGGGAGCTGTTTTTT.

This rearrangement joins TRBV6-1 to TRBJ1-2; TRBD1 agrees at 7 bases. CDR3 length equals 14 residues. With 4 bases clipped from V and 2 bases from J, the junction kept 4 bases outside the gene matches. Germline loops: CDR1 MNHNS, CDR2 SASEGT. The CDR3 region has the DNA TGTGCCAGCAGTGCCACAGGGGCGAACTATGGCTACACCTTC. Protein sequence: CASSATGANYGYTF.

This clone was picked up a small number of times. The J gene is TRBJ1-1, the V gene TRBV7-3; D may be TRBD1 (5 bases). The CDR3 covers 15 residues. Trimming pared 4 bases from V and 0 bases from J, leaving 12 bases between. Germline-derived CDR1 and CDR2 are SGHTA and FQGTGA. The CDR3 sequence: CASSSLDRLNTEAFF. The CDR3 DNA reads TGTGCCAGCAGCTCGTTAGACAGACTGAACACTGAAGCTTTCTTT.

This clone was detected only a few times. This chain uses TRBV2 with TRBJ1-5; maybe TRBD1 (6 bases). The CDR3 sequence is 15 residues long. V was pared by 6 bases and J by 4 bases, with 16 bases between. Germline CDR1 reads SNHLY; CDR2 reads FYNNEI. DNA of the CDR3: TGTGCCAGCAGGGAATACAGGGAGAATAATCAGCCCCAGCATTTT. Residues: CASREYRENNQPQHF.

This sequence joins TRBV9 and TRBJ1-4, with D possibly TRBD1 on 6 matching bases. Germline lookup yields CDR1 SGDLS and CDR2 YYNGEE. The V gene lost 3 bases and the J gene lost 0 bases, with 15 bases spanning the gap. The CDR3 consists of 17 residues. DNA of the CDR3: TGTGCCAGCAGCGCCACAGGGTTCTGGGCAACTAATGAAAAACTGTTTTTT. Its protein product is CASSATGFWATNEKLFF.

This clone was seen a few times. This rearrangement joins TRBV11-2 to TRBJ2-7; the D gene is possibly TRBD1 (5 bases). The CDR3 is made up of 15 amino acids. Germline lookup yields CDR1 SGHAT and CDR2 FQNNGV. Trimming left V 0 bases short and J 1 base short, with 10 bases between. CDR3 DNA sequence: TGTGCCAGCAGCTTAGATATTAACAGGTCCTACGAGCAGTACTTC. Protein product: CASSLDINRSYEQYF. The complete variable domain, with remaining parts taken from reference TRBV11-2 and TRBJ2-7, reads EAGVAQSPRYKIIEKRQSVAFWCNPISGHATLYWYQQILGQGPKLLIQFQNNGVVDDSQLPKDRFSAERLKGVDSTLKIQPAKLEDSAVYLCASSLDINRSYEQYFGPGTRLTVT.

The V gene is TRBV28, the J gene TRBJ2-3, with a weak D call TRBD2 (5 bases). The CDR3 loop spans 15 amino acids. From germline, CDR1 is MDHEN and CDR2 SYDVKM. V was clipped by 5 bases and J by 0 bases, with 12 bases between them. The CDR3 region is CASSPDLSSTDTQYF. CDR3 DNA: TGTGCCAGCAGTCCGGACTTGTCTAGCACAGATACGCAGTATTTT.

The chain joins TRBV30 to TRBJ2-5, with D tentatively TRBD1 (6 bases). The CDR3 sequence is 14 residues long. V was cut by 3 bases and J by 1 base, with 12 bases left in between. Looked up from germline, CDR1 is GTSNPN and CDR2 is SVGIG (reference sequence). DNA for the CDR3: TGTGCCTGGAGAAATCAGGGGCCCCAAGAGACCCAGTACTTC. Protein: CAWRNQGPQETQYF. Full variable domain (outside the CDR3, taken from reference TRBV30 and TRBJ2-5): SQTIHQWPATLVQPVGSPLSLECTVEGTSNPNLYWYRQAAGRGLQLLFYSVGIGQISSEVPQNLSASRPQDRQFILSSKKLLLSDSGFYLCAWRNQGPQETQYFGPGTRLLVL.

This clone showed up just a few times. The chain recombines TRBV18 with TRBJ1-5, with D uncertain. V lost 2 bases to trimming and J lost 4 bases, with 12 bases between them. CDR1 and CDR2 from the germline V gene are KGHSH and LQKENI. The CDR3 runs 15 residues. The chain's CDR3 is CASSPEGIGNQPQHF. DNA for the CDR3: TGTGCCAGCTCACCAGAGGGAATCGGGAATCAGCCCCAGCATTTT.